These T cell receptor beta chains were read from a single sample in a study of blood T cell repertoires in COVID-19. Only in-frame clones appear in the TCRdb table, and some are missing; sequencing was by immunoSEQ multiplex PCR. Here the sample spans roughly 68,000 clones, around four fifths being singletons. Sequenced: peripheral blood. The receptors shown here come from a woman older than 75 with acute or convalescent COVID-19. Both conserved end residues are part of each CDR3. The D gene is left open where the match is weak.

d_gene	v_gene	j_gene	CDR3nt	CDR3aa
-	TRBV5-5	TRBJ1-5	TGTGCCAGCAGCTTGGCTACCCGGGGCAATCAGCCCCAGCATTTT	CASSLATRGNQPQHF
-	TRBV27	TRBJ1-6	TGTGCCAGCAGACTAGACAGGCCGAATTCACCCCTCCACTTT	CASRLDRPNSPLHF
-	TRBV15	TRBJ2-3	TGTGCCACCGCGCCCACGAGGGAAAGCACAGATACGCAGTATTTT	CATAPTRESTDTQYF
TRBD2	TRBV7-9	TRBJ2-7	TGTGCCAGCAGCCTACTAGCGGGGGCCTACGAGCAGTACTTC	CASSLLAGAYEQYF
TRBD1	TRBV19	TRBJ2-1	TGTGCCAGTAGTTTACAGGGGAATGAGCAGTTCTTC	CASSLQGNEQFF
-	TRBV30	TRBJ2-5	TGTGCCTGGAGTCGGGTCGTTCAAGAGACCCAGTACTTC	CAWSRVVQETQYF
-	TRBV15	TRBJ1-3	TGTGCCACCAGCAGAGATCGGGTCCGAGGAAACACCATATATTTT	CATSRDRVRGNTIYF
TRBD1	TRBV18	TRBJ1-1	TGTGCCAGCTCACGTCCCCTTCCGGGCAACAGGGGAGGCAGGTCTGAAGCTTTCTTT	CASSRPLPGNRGGRSEAFF
-	TRBV30	TRBJ2-7	TGTGCCTGGAGTGATACGGGGTACGAGCAGTACTTC	CAWSDTGYEQYF
-	TRBV5-1	TRBJ2-1	TGCGCCAGCAGCCCATCGGTCGGGGATTACAATGAGCAGTTCTTC	CASSPSVGDYNEQFF
-	TRBV19	TRBJ1-5	TGTGCCAGTACCCCCTTGGGGGGGGAAAGCAATCAGCCCCAGCATTTT	CASTPLGGESNQPQHF
TRBD1	TRBV7-8	TRBJ1-1	TGTGCCAGCAGCCATGGGACAGGGGGCTTATTAACTGAAGCTTTCTTT	CASSHGTGGLLTEAFF
TRBD1	TRBV11-3	TRBJ2-2	TGTGCCAGCAGCTCAGGGGTTGGACAGGCGAGGGCCGGGGAGCTGTTTTTT	CASSSGVGQARAGELFF
-	TRBV6-5	TRBJ2-1	TGTGCCAGCAGAAAGGACAGTCATGAGCAGTTCTTC	CASRKDSHEQFF
TRBD1	TRBV7-6	TRBJ1-2	TGTGCCAGCAGCTTAGCGACGACAGGGGGCTTCGATGGCTACACCTTC	CASSLATTGGFDGYTF